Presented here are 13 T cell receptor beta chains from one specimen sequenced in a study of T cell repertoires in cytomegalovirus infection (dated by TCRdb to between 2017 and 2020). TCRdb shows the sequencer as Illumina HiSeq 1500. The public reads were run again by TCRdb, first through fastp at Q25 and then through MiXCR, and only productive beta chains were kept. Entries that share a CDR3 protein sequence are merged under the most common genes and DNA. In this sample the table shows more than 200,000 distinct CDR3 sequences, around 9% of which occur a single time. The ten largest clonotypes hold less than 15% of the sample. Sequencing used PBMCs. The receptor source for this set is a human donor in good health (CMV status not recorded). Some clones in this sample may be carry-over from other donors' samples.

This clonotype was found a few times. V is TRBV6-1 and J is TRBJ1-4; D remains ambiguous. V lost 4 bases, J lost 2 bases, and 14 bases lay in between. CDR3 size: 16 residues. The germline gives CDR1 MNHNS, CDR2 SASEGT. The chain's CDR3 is CASSAEFGRTNEKLFF. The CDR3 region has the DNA TGTGCCAGCAGTGCTGAGTTTGGTAGGACTAATGAAAAACTGTTTTTT.

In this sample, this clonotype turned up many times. The CDR3 spells CASTIKSSYEQYF. CDR3 coding DNA: TGTGCCAGCACCATTAAAAGCTCCTACGAGCAGTACTTC. The V gene is TRBV7-2, the J gene TRBJ2-7; D ambiguous. The CDR3 is 13 residues long. The V end was cut by 7 bases, the J end by 0 bases, with 10 bases between. The V gene's germline CDR1 is SGHTA and CDR2 FQGNSA.

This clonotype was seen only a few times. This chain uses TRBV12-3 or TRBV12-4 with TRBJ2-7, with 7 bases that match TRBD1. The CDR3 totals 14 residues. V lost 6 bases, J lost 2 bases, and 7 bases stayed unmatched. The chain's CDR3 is CASSPTGFAYEQYF. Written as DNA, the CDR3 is TGTGCCAGCAGCCCGACAGGGTTTGCCTACGAGCAGTACTTC.

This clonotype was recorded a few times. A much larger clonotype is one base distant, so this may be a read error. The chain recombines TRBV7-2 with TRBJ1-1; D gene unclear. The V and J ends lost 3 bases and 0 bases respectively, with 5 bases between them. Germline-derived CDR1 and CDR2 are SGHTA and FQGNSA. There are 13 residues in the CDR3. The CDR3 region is CASSLNVNTEAFF. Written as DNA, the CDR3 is TGTGCCAGCAGCTTGAATGTGAACACTGAAGCTTTCTTT.

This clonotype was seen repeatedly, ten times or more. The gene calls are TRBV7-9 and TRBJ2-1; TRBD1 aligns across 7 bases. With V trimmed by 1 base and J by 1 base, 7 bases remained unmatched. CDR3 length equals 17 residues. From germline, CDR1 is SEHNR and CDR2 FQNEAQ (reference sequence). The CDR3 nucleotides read TGTGCCAGCAGCTTAGGGTCAGGGGGTCGATCCTACAATGAGCAGTTCTTC. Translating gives CASSLGSGGRSYNEQFF. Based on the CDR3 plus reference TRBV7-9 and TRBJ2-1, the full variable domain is DTGVSQNPRHKITKRGQNVTFRCDPISEHNRLYWYRQTLGQGPEFLTYFQNEAQLEKSRLLSDRFSAERPKGSFSTLEIQRTEQGDSAMYLCASSLGSGGRSYNEQFFGPGTRLTVL.

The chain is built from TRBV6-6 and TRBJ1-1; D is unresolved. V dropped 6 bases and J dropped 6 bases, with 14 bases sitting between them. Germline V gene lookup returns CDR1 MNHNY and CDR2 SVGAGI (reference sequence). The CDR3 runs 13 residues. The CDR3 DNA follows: TGTGCCAGCAGCCCCGGACTGAATCCTGAAGCTTTCTTT. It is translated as CASSPGLNPEAFF.

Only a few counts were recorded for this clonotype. CDR3 loop: CASSLTGTGVETQYF. The CDR3 DNA is TGTGCCAGCAGCTTAACTGGGACAGGGGTAGAGACCCAGTACTTC. This chain uses TRBV7-3 with TRBJ2-5, with 10 bases fitting TRBD1. Trimming cost V 0 bases and J 4 bases; bases outside gene matches: 2. CDR3 length: 15 residues. The germline V gene encodes CDR1 SGHTA and CDR2 FQGTGA.

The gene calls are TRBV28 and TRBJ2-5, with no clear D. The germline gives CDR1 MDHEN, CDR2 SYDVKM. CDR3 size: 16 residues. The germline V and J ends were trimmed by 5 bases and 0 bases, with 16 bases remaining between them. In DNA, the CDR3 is TGTGCCAGCAGTCTAAGCCAGCTGAATTACCAAGAGACCCAGTACTTC. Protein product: CASSLSQLNYQETQYF. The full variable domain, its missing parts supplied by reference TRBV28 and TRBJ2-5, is DVKVTQSSRYLVKRTGEKVFLECVQDMDHENMFWYRQDPGLGLRLIYFSYDVKMKEKGDIPEGYSVSREKKERFSLILESASTNQTSMYLCASSLSQLNYQETQYFGPGTRLLVL.

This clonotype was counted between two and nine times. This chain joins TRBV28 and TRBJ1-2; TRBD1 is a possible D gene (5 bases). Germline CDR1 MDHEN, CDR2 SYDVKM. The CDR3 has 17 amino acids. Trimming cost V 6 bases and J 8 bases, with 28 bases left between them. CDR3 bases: TGTGCCAGCAGAAAGGTGTCCTCCGGGACGGACGTCTTAGGCTACACCTTC. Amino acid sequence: CASRKVSSGTDVLGYTF.

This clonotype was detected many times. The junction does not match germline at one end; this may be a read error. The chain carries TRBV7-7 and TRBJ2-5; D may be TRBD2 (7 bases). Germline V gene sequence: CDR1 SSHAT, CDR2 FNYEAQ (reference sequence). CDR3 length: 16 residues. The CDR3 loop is CASSLVAKGGEETQYF. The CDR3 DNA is TGTGCTAGCAGCTTAGTAGCGAAAGGGGGGGAAGAGACCCAGTACTTC.

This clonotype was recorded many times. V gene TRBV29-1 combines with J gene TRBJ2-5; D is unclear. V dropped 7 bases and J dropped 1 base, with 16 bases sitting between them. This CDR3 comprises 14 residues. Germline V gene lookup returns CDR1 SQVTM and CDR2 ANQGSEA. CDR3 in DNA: TGCAGCGCCCGACCCGTCTCAGGCCAAGAGACCCAGTACTTC. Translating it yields CSARPVSGQETQYF.

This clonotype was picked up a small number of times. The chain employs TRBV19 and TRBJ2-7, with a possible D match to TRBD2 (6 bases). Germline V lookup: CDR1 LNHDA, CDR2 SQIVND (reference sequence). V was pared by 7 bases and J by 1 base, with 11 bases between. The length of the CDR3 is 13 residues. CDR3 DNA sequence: TGTGCCAGTAATCGGGGAGGTTCCTACGAGCAGTACTTC. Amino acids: CASNRGGSYEQYF.

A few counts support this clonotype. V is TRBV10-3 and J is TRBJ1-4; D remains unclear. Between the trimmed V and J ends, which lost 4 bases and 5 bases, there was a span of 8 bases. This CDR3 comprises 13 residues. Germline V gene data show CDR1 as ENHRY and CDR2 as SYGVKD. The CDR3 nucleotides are TGTGCCATCAGTGTCGGATCAAATGAAAAACTGTTTTTT. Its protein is CAISVGSNEKLFF.